This TCR beta chain was obtained from a study of T cells after posttransplantation cyclophosphamide. The sample holds many counts of this clone. CDR3 length: 17 residues. From germline, CDR1 is MNHEY and CDR2 SMNVEV (reference sequence). Trimming removed 6 bases from V and 0 bases from J, with 19 bases in between. Method: immunoSEQ multiplex PCR; TCRdb's copy keeps in-frame clones and lacks some. Observed are about 7,500 clones, no singletons, with the top ten taking 10%. Treatment was busulfan-fludarabine conditioning, a marrow graft, and cyclophosphamide on days +3 and +4. Specimen: PBMCs, collected after allogeneic stem cell transplant with posttransplant cyclophosphamide. The rearrangement joins TRBV27 to TRBJ2-3, with D hard to call. The receptor was derived from a female patient aged 50-59 years who received an allogeneic stem cell transplant from a related donor, was CMV-positive, and had no GVHD. Some T cells may arise from the graft donor. CDR3 sequence (DNA): TGTGCCAGCAGCATAGATGGGCCGAACACAAGCACAGATACGCAGTATTTT. This translates into CASSIDGPNTSTDTQYF.